This is a list of T cell receptor beta chains from one sample in a study of cytomegalovirus exposure and HLA in healthy donors. Method: immunoSEQ multiplex PCR; TCRdb's copy keeps in-frame clones and lacks some. The sample has 100,000 or so clones; roughly 77% are singletons. Sample: PBMCs. All receptors come from a human donor in good health. Both conserved end residues are trimmed from each CDR3.

TRBV5-4	TRBJ2-7	ASSHPGEGDEQY
TRBV18	TRBJ2-2	ASTPITGTDSPGELF
TRBV7-2	TRBJ1-5	ASSPGQILSNQPQH
TRBV14	TRBJ2-2	ASSLGGTGELF
TRBV4-2	TRBJ1-5	ASSQEGDKNQPQH
TRBV7-8	TRBJ2-3	ASSLLAGTDTQY
TRBV7-2	TRBJ2-2	ASGSGTGETGELF
TRBV9	TRBJ2-3	ASSRSPGERGVGDTQY
TRBV6-1	TRBJ2-5	ASSGRGSGGAGETQY
TRBV4-1	TRBJ2-7	ASSQGNGYEQY
TRBV5-4	TRBJ2-5	ASSSQGTETQY
TRBV4-1	TRBJ1-2	ASSQDPQALYGYT
TRBV6-5	TRBJ1-3	ASKPTGAWGNTIY
TRBV9	TRBJ2-1	ASSGGLTYNEQF
TRBV9	TRBJ1-5	ASSSTGTDNQPQH
TRBV29-1	TRBJ1-2	SVERARHGYT
TRBV27	TRBJ1-1	ASSLFLDTEAF
TRBV7-9	TRBJ2-7	ASSWDRGRDEQY
TRBV6-6	TRBJ2-3	AILSGGAGTDTQY
TRBV6-1	TRBJ2-7	ASSRGQGQAYEQY
TRBV10-3	TRBJ2-3	AIAPGQGGTDTQY
TRBV7-8	TRBJ1-1	ASSFDVGVNTEAF
TRBV6-5	TRBJ1-1	ASRLPGLITEAF
TRBV5-1	TRBJ2-3	ASSPGQLLWSSTDTQY
TRBV11-1	TRBJ2-3	ASSPSGGGTDTQY
TRBV28	TRBJ2-2	ATGPRVTTTGELF
TRBV4-2	TRBJ1-5	ASSQGTGANQPQH
TRBV7-2	TRBJ1-4	ASSPYDRFGEKLF
TRBV6-5	TRBJ1-2	ASTRTGGNYGYT